This T cell receptor beta chain was documented in a study of T cell responses to AZD1222 COVID-19 vaccine (dated by TCRdb to the early 2020s). Some background on the complete study: TCR sequencing was performed for 230 to 250 trial participants, of whom about 200 were given two doses of AZD1222 and 26 were given two doses of MenACWY control vaccine. Trial participants were enrolled into age subgroups of 18-55, 56-69 and 70-plus years, which contained about 160, 30 and 59 TCR-sequenced participants, respectively. Here is what the overall study found, with its caveats: Because no samples from the day 14 peak response were available, repertoires could be characterized only after the peak T cell response. Conclusions about previously exposed vaccinees were limited because only five to seven AZD1222 recipients were SARS-CoV-2 seropositive at baseline. Participants were mostly white British, with more females than males. The authors suggested clonal diversity may have been underestimated. The whole spike protein was spanned by vaccine-associated CD4 TCRs, and dominant responses were seen in regions 160-218 and 743-854. In the small 56-69-year group, the increase in depth fell short of significance, most likely because of low power. Spike-specific TCR breadth and depth rose significantly after two AZD1222 doses compared with day 0 and with MenACWY recipients. Nearly half of unique spike-specific TCRs reportedly recognized epitopes outside regions mutated in the B.1.351 and B.1.1.7 variants.

The CDR3 regions of human TCRbeta chains were analyzed by immunosequencing. In the original analysis: Repertoire TCRs were checked for matches against a reference library of SARS-CoV-2-specific TCRs that had been generated using the MIRA antigen-specificity platform. Breadth meant the fraction of unique TCRs that were SARS-CoV-2-associated, whereas depth meant the fraction of total T cells that were SARS-CoV-2-associated. Using the MIRA data, each spike-specific TCR was mapped to the spike region that the TCR reacts to and placed in a CD4 or CD8 class. Log10-transformed breadth and depth values were compared by one-way ANOVA with Sidak's multiple comparisons tests. Held by TCRdb, this immuneACCESS table contains in-frame sequences only and omits some clones. Under half of the omission traces to an unresolved V gene where checked; the cause of the rest is unknown. V, J and clone size are taken as reported in that table, and D and trimming were inferred from the DNA itself. The sample table lists under 200,000 clones, 88% of them with a count of one. Approximately 26% of the sample goes to the ten largest clones.

This sample's time point label indicates: about 28 days (+/-7) after the second vaccine dose. AZD1222 recipients with second doses at about 4 weeks or about 12 weeks were pooled, because spike-specific TCR depth and breadth did not differ between schedules. The vaccinee samples were drawn from two UK trials, COV001 and COV002, one of which was a single-blind randomized controlled phase 2/3 trial testing AZD1222 (ChAdOx1 nCoV-19) in healthy adults. For TCRbeta chain sequencing, PBMC samples from trial participants were taken at day 0 and at day 28 after the second dose. Relative to germline, V is missing 7 bases and J is missing 7 bases, with 1 base of the junction outside any gene match. The germline V gene encodes CDR1 SNHLY and CDR2 FYNNEI. The CDR3 contains 11 residues, cysteine and phenylalanine counted. Just CDR3 DNA is preserved here, 33 bases in frame from base 1. A note on this clone: The target of this receptor is not known. No much larger clone is present one base from it, and per-base qualities are unavailable.

The sample was peripheral blood, taken 28 days after the second AZD1222 dose. The V and J segments used are TRBV2 and TRBJ2-5; 9 central nucleotides agree with TRBD2. This TCR was recovered from an adult who received the AZD1222 COVID-19 vaccine. Here is the DNA: TGTGCCAGCAAGCGGGGGGCGACCCAGTACTTC. Its product reads: CASKRGATQYF. The CDR3 plus the reference TRBV2 and TRBJ2-5 genes for the other parts give the full variable domain: EPEVTQTPSHQVTQMGQEVILRCVPISNHLYFYWYRQILGQKVEFLVSFYNNEISEKSEIFDDQFSVERPDGSNFTLKIRSTKLEDSAMYFCASKRGATQYFGPGTRLLVL.